Shown below are 28 T cell receptor beta chains from a single sample sequenced in a study of shared clonotypes between healthy human individuals. Method: immunoSEQ multiplex PCR; TCRdb's copy keeps in-frame clones and lacks some. The data contain approximately 740,000 clones, roughly 70% of them singletons. The sample consisted of memory CD4+ T cells sorted from blood. The subset is: CD45RA-negative fraction. Receptors were obtained from a woman between 25 and 40 years old in good health.

This clone was observed a single time. This rearrangement joins TRBV7-9 to TRBJ2-1; 11 bases are a match to TRBD2. With V trimmed by 5 bases and J by 8 bases, 14 bases remained unmatched. CDR1 is SEHNR and CDR2 is FQNEAQ in the germline V gene (reference sequence). The CDR3 has 17 amino acids. CDR3 bases: TGTGCCAGCAGCGCAAATAGCGGGAGGGCCGGTTGGTATGAGCAGTTCTTC. Protein product: CASSANSGRAGWYEQFF.

With respect to this clone: This clone may be a read error of a much larger clone one base away. The sample has other DNA sequences that encode this CDR3 too. The J gene is TRBJ1-1, the V gene TRBV5-6, with no clear D. Trimming took off 0 bases at V and 1 base at J, with 4 bases between the two ends. The CDR3 covers 13 residues. CDR1 SGHDT and CDR2 YYEEEE come from the germline V gene. The CDR3: CASSLDRNTEAFF. The CDR3 bases are TGTGCCAGCAGCTTGGACAGGAACACTGAAGCTTTCTTT.

V is TRBV11-3 and J is TRBJ2-1, with 16 bases aligning to TRBD2. CDR1 SGHNT and CDR2 YENEEA come from the germline V gene. The CDR3 loop spans 18 amino acids. Losses at the gene ends were 1 base for V and 6 bases for J; bases not matched to a gene: 6. Here the CDR3 reads CASSLAGTSGRAGNEQFF. CDR3 coding DNA: TGTGCCAGCAGCTTAGCTGGGACTAGCGGGAGGGCAGGCAATGAGCAGTTCTTC.

This clone came up once. V is TRBV11-2 and J is TRBJ2-2; unclear D gene. The germline CDR1 and CDR2 sequences are SGHAT and FQNNGV. Trimming left V 5 bases short and J 7 bases short, with 11 bases between. CDR3 length: 13 residues. The CDR3 is CASSPIPGGELFF. For the CDR3, the DNA is TGTGCCAGCAGCCCGATCCCAGGCGGGGAGCTGTTTTTT.

The table lists this clone with a few counts. This chain links TRBV2 with TRBJ2-7; D might be TRBD2 (5 bases). Germline V CDR1 and CDR2: SNHLY, FYNNEI. The CDR3 runs to 12 residues. V gave up 6 bases and J gave up 5 bases, with 11 bases separating them. CDR3 nucleotide sequence: TGTGCCAGCAGGGCCCTCGGGGACGAGCAGTACTTC. This codes for CASRALGDEQYF.

This chain connects TRBV5-1 to TRBJ2-3, with unresolved D. Trimming removed 3 bases at V and 3 bases at J, with 17 bases between. Per germline, CDR1 SGHRS and CDR2 YFSETQ. The CDR3 is 16 amino acids. CDR3 protein: CASSWILGSGTDTQYF. CDR3 in DNA: TGCGCCAGCAGCTGGATTTTGGGATCCGGTACAGATACGCAGTATTTT.

The rearrangement links TRBV7-9 to TRBJ2-5; a weak D match, TRBD1 (6 bases). The CDR3 contains 15 residues. Per germline, CDR1 SEHNR and CDR2 FQNEAQ (reference sequence). The V gene lost 6 bases and the J gene lost 1 base, with 15 bases spanning the gap. CDR3 in amino acids: CASRRHTGIQETQYF. The CDR3 coding sequence is TGTGCCAGCAGACGCCACACAGGGATCCAAGAGACCCAGTACTTC.

J is TRBJ2-7 and V is TRBV5-4; 11 positions match TRBD2. With 2 bases clipped from V and 3 bases from J, the junction kept 4 bases outside the gene matches. The CDR3 extends over 15 amino acids. The germline V gene has CDR1 SGHNT and CDR2 YYREEE (reference sequence). This CDR3 reads CASSFGTSGFYEQYF. CDR3 DNA sequence: TGTGCCAGCAGCTTCGGGACTAGCGGATTCTACGAGCAGTACTTC.

The CDR3, as DNA: TGTGCCAGCAGCTTTGAGCCCCAGGGGTTTGGGGAGACCCAGTACTTC. Amino acid sequence: CASSFEPQGFGETQYF. The rearrangement uses TRBV12-1 and TRBJ2-5; the DNA was not compared with TRBD1, the D call given in the table. TRBV12-1 is a known pseudogene. This CDR3 is built from 16 residues.

In this sample, this clone turned up a few times. This chain uses TRBV19 with TRBJ2-1, with 11 bases identical to TRBD2. Germline V lookup: CDR1 LNHDA, CDR2 SQIVND (reference sequence). The CDR3 contains 16 residues. With 2 bases clipped from V and 7 bases from J, the junction kept 7 bases outside the gene matches. CDR3 in amino acids: CASSITSGSSRNEQFF. In nucleotides, the CDR3 is TGTGCCAGTAGTATAACTAGCGGGAGTTCCCGAAATGAGCAGTTCTTC.

This clone has a count of ten or more. Additional DNA sequences in this sample encode the identical CDR3. The CDR3 nucleotides read TGTGCCAGCAGCTTCGGGACAACTAACTATGGCTACACCTTC. Translating it yields CASSFGTTNYGYTF. This rearrangement joins TRBV7-9 to TRBJ1-2; a weak D match, TRBD1 (6 bases). Germline CDR1 is SEHNR and CDR2 is FQNEAQ (reference sequence). The CDR3 sequence is 14 residues long. V was cut by 3 bases and J by 0 bases, with 8 bases left in between.

The DNA of the CDR3 is TGTGCCAGCTCACCCTCCTACGGTAGCGGGAGTTACTACGAGCAGTACTTC. Its protein product is CASSPSYGSGSYYEQYF. V gene TRBV18 combines with J gene TRBJ2-7; TRBD2 agrees at 9 bases. The ends lost 3 bases at V and 3 bases at J; junction bases unmatched: 12. The germline gives CDR1 KGHSH, CDR2 LQKENI. The CDR3 runs to 17 residues.

J is TRBJ2-1 and V is TRBV11-3; TRBD2 is a possible D gene (6 bases). The CDR3 is 17 residues long. Trimming stripped 4 bases from V and 7 bases from J, with 23 bases between. Germline loops: CDR1 SGHNT, CDR2 YENEEA. CDR3 in amino acids: CASSSSRERGDRNEQFF. The CDR3 DNA is TGTGCCAGCAGCTCCAGCCGGGAGAGGGGTGATAGGAATGAGCAGTTCTTC.

This clone was seen a handful of times. The chain combines TRBV6-1 with TRBJ2-5; D is possibly TRBD2 (6 bases). Trimming removed 6 bases from V and 7 bases from J, with 15 bases in between. In germline, CDR1 is MNHNS, CDR2 SASEGT. The CDR3 is 13 residues long. The CDR3 region is CASRLGGPGTQYF. The CDR3 DNA sequence: TGTGCCAGCAGATTAGGAGGGCCAGGGACCCAGTACTTC.

The V and J genes are TRBV5-5 and TRBJ2-7; TRBD1 is a possible D gene (5 bases). The CDR3 is 15 amino acids. Trimming removed 2 bases from V and 4 bases from J, with 16 bases in between. CDR1 SGHKS and CDR2 YYEKEE come from the germline V gene (reference sequence). The CDR3: CASSFSGVGAYEQYF. As DNA, the CDR3 is TGTGCCAGCAGCTTTTCCGGTGTAGGGGCGTACGAGCAGTACTTC.

V gene TRBV19 combines with J gene TRBJ2-1, with TRBD2 identical over 14 bases. The CDR3 has 17 residues. The junction had 11 bases not matched to a gene; V was cut back by 6 bases and J by 7 bases. Germline CDR1 is LNHDA and CDR2 is SQIVND (reference sequence). The CDR3 DNA reads TGTGCCAGTAGCAGTCGACTAGCGGGAGGGTTAAAAAATGAGCAGTTCTTC. Amino acid sequence: CASSSRLAGGLKNEQFF. Drawing the rest from reference TRBV19 and TRBJ2-1, the complete variable domain is DGGITQSPKYLFRKEGQNVTLSCEQNLNHDAMYWYRQDPGQGLRLIYYSQIVNDFQKGDIAEGYSVSREKKESFPLTVTSAQKNPTAFYLCASSSRLAGGLKNEQFFGPGTRLTVL.

V usage is TRBV6-4 and J usage is TRBJ2-2; the match to TRBD2 covers 11 bases. CDR1 MRHNA and CDR2 SNTAGT come from the germline V gene. Trimming took 2 bases from V and 0 from J; bases not matched to a gene: 20. The CDR3 loop spans 23 amino acids. The CDR3, as DNA: TGTGCCAGCAGTGACCGCTCCCCCTACATAACCGGGACTAGCGGCTCGAACACCGGGGAGCTGTTTTTT. Translated: CASSDRSPYITGTSGSNTGELFF.

Of note for this clone: This sample includes further DNA sequences coding for the same CDR3. The rearrangement joins TRBV30 to TRBJ2-3; D is possibly TRBD2 (5 bases). Germline values: CDR1 GTSNPN, CDR2 SVGIG (reference sequence). The length of the CDR3 is 12 residues. V lost 1 base and J lost 6, with 8 bases in between. CDR3 sequence (DNA): TGTGCCTGGAGTGGTTCGGGGGATACGCAGTATTTT. Its translation: CAWSGSGDTQYF.

The chain couples TRBV6-5 to TRBJ2-5; a weak D match, TRBD2 (6 bases). The length of the CDR3 is 16 residues. CDR1 and CDR2 from the germline V gene are MNHEY and SVGAGI. V was shortened by 1 base and J by 7 bases, with 19 bases between the two germline ends. The CDR3 loop reads CASSYYASVEVGTQYF. As DNA, the CDR3 is TGTGCCAGCAGTTACTATGCTAGCGTAGAGGTCGGGACCCAGTACTTC.

The chain employs TRBV29-1 and TRBJ2-7, with 7 bases identical to TRBD1. This CDR3 has 13 amino acids. V lost 3 bases and J lost 4; bases outside the gene matches: 6. In germline, CDR1 is SQVTM, CDR2 ANQGSEA. The CDR3 region is CSVEKQGKYEQYF. CDR3 DNA: TGCAGCGTTGAGAAACAGGGGAAGTACGAGCAGTACTTC.

This clone was seen only once. The chain carries TRBV18 and TRBJ2-6; 7 bases match TRBD1. The CDR3 contains 20 residues. Germline V CDR1 and CDR2: KGHSH, LQKENI. The trim removed 5 bases at V and 0 bases at J, leaving 16 bases unmatched. The CDR3 reads CASSKEPGGLRSSGANVLTF. The CDR3, as DNA: TGTGCCAGCTCAAAGGAGCCAGGGGGATTAAGGAGCTCTGGGGCCAACGTCCTGACTTTC. The complete variable domain, with remaining parts taken from reference TRBV18 and TRBJ2-6, reads NAGVMQNPRHLVRRRGQEARLRCSPMKGHSHVYWYRQLPEEGLKFMVYLQKENIIDESGMPKERFSAEFPKEGPSILRIQQVVRGDSAAYFCASSKEPGGLRSSGANVLTFGAGSRLTVL.

J is TRBJ1-1 and V is TRBV7-9; tentative D call: TRBD1 (5 bases). This CDR3 is 13 amino acids long. CDR1 SEHNR and CDR2 FQNEAQ come from the germline V gene (reference sequence). Trimming took 1 base from V and 10 from J, leaving 13 bases between them. In DNA, the CDR3 is TGTGCCAGCAGCTTAGAAGGGGCGCGGGCAGCTTTCTTT. Translated, it gives CASSLEGARAAFF.

This clone was seen ten or more times. This chain connects TRBV25-1 to TRBJ2-3; a possible D gene is TRBD2 (7 bases). Trimming took off 4 bases at V and 4 bases at J, with 18 bases between the two ends. Germline CDR1 MGHDK, CDR2 SYGVNS. The CDR3 length is 16 residues. The chain's CDR3 is CASSGGREMDPDTQYF. CDR3 sequence (DNA): TGTGCCAGCAGTGGGGGGCGGGAGATGGACCCAGATACGCAGTATTTT.

This clone was seen just once. The chain links TRBV5-1 to TRBJ2-1; possible D gene TRBD2, 6 bases. The germline V gene encodes CDR1 SGHRS and CDR2 YFSETQ. This CDR3 comprises 17 residues. V lost 3 bases, J lost 10 bases, and 26 bases lay in between. This CDR3 reads CASSSPPRAVAGREQFF. In DNA, the CDR3 is TGCGCCAGCAGCTCCCCCCCCCGGGCAGTCGCTGGGAGGGAGCAGTTCTTC.

V gene TRBV28 combines with J gene TRBJ2-7; 8 bases align to TRBD2. The CDR3 covers 16 residues. J was trimmed by 5 bases and V by 5 bases; bases with no gene match: 14. From germline, CDR1 is MDHEN and CDR2 SYDVKM. The CDR3 nucleotides read TGTGCCAGCAGTGTAGCCGGGACTAGAGGTTCCAACGAGCAGTACTTC. The encoded protein is CASSVAGTRGSNEQYF. The full variable domain, in which reference TRBV28 and TRBJ2-7 provide the parts outside the CDR3, is DVKVTQSSRYLVKRTGEKVFLECVQDMDHENMFWYRQDPGLGLRLIYFSYDVKMKEKGDIPEGYSVSREKKERFSLILESASTNQTSMYLCASSVAGTRGSNEQYFGPGTRLTVT.

The V and J genes are TRBV11-2 and TRBJ2-5; tentative D call: TRBD2 (5 bases). Germline V CDR1 and CDR2: SGHAT, FQNNGV. Between the trimmed V and J ends, which lost 0 bases and 5 bases, there was a span of 13 bases. This CDR3 is 15 amino acids long. CDR3 DNA: TGTGCCAGCAGCTTAGATAGGGCTAGCAGGGAGACCCAGTACTTC. Encoded protein: CASSLDRASRETQYF.

V and J are TRBV13 and TRBJ1-1, with D perhaps TRBD1 (5 bases). The germline CDR1 and CDR2 sequences are PRHDT and FYEKMQ (reference sequence). V lost 0 bases and J lost 5, with 10 bases in between. The CDR3 is 14 amino acids. The CDR3 sequence is CASSLGLGRTEAFF. In DNA form, the CDR3 reads TGTGCCAGCAGCTTAGGTCTGGGGCGTACTGAAGCTTTCTTT.

This rearrangement joins TRBV15 to TRBJ2-4, with D possibly being TRBD2 (5 bases). The V and J ends lost 3 bases and 4 bases respectively, with 7 bases between them. The CDR3 has 13 residues. Germline values: CDR1 LNHNV, CDR2 YYDKDF (reference sequence). The CDR3 sequence is CATSRKRKNIQYF. The DNA of the CDR3 is TGTGCCACCAGCAGGAAGCGGAAAAACATTCAGTACTTC. Drawing the rest from reference TRBV15 and TRBJ2-4, the complete variable domain is DAMVIQNPRYQVTQFGKPVTLSCSQTLNHNVMYWYQQKSSQAPKLLFHYYDKDFNNEADTPDNFQSRRPNTSFCFLDIRSPGLGDTAMYLCATSRKRKNIQYFGAGTRLSVL.